This record covers a single T cell receptor (beta chain). No antigen is known for it. The repertoire was sequenced with immunoSEQ multiplex PCR; TCRdb's copy has only in-frame clones and lacks some. The sample carries over 20,000 clones, around 97% recorded once. The source of the sample is a study of B cell selection in AIRE deficiency. CD4+CD127+ cells were sorted as the conventional CD4 T cells. Study observations and caveats: In TCRBV usage, CDR3 length and diversity, patient Tconv and Treg cells matched healthy donors. Shared Treg sequences were biased toward short CDR3s with few non-templated nucleotide insertions. Patient Tconv cells held about 28% of Treg sequences shared by healthy donors.

The CDR3 spans 16 residues. CDR1 is SGHNT and CDR2 is YYREEE in the germline V gene (reference sequence). With 0 bases clipped from V and 3 bases from J, the junction kept 2 bases outside the gene matches. V gene TRBV5-4 combines with J gene TRBJ2-7; 14 bases agree with TRBD2. Specimen: conventional CD4+ T cells sorted from PBMCs. The source is a human donor with AIRE deficiency. The CDR3 nucleotides are TGTGCCAGCAGCTTGGGGGGACTAGCGGGAGTCTACGAGCAGTACTTC. This encodes CASSLGGLAGVYEQYF.